This T cell receptor beta chain was observed in a study of HIV-infected patients and healthy controls. The CDR3 has 12 amino acids. Between the trimmed V and J ends, which lost 5 bases and 7 bases, there was a span of 10 bases. This clonotype is medium-sized in the sample. Its antigen is unknown. General study points: Compared with untreated HIV+ repertoires, healthy controls showed roughly threefold more distinct CDR3s and higher Shannon diversity.

Whole blood was used without fractionation, so all unsorted peripheral T cells were included. 500 ng RNA was reverse transcribed with alpha and beta constant-region primers. Each of the alpha and beta chains got its own library through chain-specific third strand synthesis with indices. Ligation attached cDNA to a 5' RACE adapter that carried a random hexamer and SP2 site. TCRdb called the 5' RACE reads again in MiXCR, with one record for every CDR3 protein. Counted here are about 7,800 distinct CDR3 sequences, over 5% occurring once; the ten biggest clones make up about 22%. The TCR originated in an adult with HIV infection. The chain recombines TRBV12-3 or TRBV12-4 with TRBJ2-3; D perhaps matches TRBD2 (5 bases). The input for sequencing was blood, taken before antiretroviral therapy. CDR3 sequence reads: CASSLLVHTQYF. The CDR3 DNA reads TGTGCCAGCAGTCTACTAGTCCATACGCAGTATTTT.